This entry features one T cell receptor (beta chain) sequence. Its antigen is currently unknown. Generated by immunoSEQ multiplex PCR, the TCRdb table keeps only in-frame clones and is missing some. The sample lists 260,000 or so clones; more than 75% were seen once. This entry belongs to a study of cytomegalovirus exposure and HLA in healthy donors. Germline V gene data show CDR1 as SGHDT and CDR2 as YYEEEE. CDR3 length: 15 amino acids. The trim removed 5 bases at V and 3 bases at J, leaving 10 bases unmatched. Study outcomes and limitations: Rarity characterized most TCR sequences, yet some public TCRs appeared in many donors. The investigators catalogued about 170 TCR beta chains as cytomegalovirus-associated.

The donors were in the approximately 120-subject validation cohort; that cohort was separate from the approximately 700-subject first cohort. The receptor's source is a woman aged 18-35 years in good health and CMV-seronegative. Sequenced: PBMCs. The chain employs TRBV5-6 and TRBJ1-1; TRBD1 matches 7 bases. The CDR3 nucleotides are TGTGCCAGCAGATCCAATACAGGGGAGGACACTGAAGCTTTCTTT. Translation: CASRSNTGEDTEAFF.